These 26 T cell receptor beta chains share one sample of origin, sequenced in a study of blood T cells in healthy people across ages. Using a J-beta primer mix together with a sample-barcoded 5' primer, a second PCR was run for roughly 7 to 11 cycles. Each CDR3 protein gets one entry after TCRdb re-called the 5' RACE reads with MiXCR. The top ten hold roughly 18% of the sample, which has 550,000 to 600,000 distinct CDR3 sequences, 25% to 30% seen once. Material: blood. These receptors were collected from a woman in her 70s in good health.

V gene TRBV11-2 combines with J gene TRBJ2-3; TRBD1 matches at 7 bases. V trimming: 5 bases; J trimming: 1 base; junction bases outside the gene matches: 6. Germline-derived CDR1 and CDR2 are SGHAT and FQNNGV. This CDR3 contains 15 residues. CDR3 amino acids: CASSRTTGRTDTQYF. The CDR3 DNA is TGTGCCAGCAGCCGGACGACAGGGCGCACAGATACGCAGTATTTT.

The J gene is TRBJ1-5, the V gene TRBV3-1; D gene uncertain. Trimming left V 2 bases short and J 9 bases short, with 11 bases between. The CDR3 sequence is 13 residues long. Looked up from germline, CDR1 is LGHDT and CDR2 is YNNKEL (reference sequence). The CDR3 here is CASSQPRDGPQHF. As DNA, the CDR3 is TGTGCCAGCAGCCAACCCCGGGATGGGCCCCAGCATTTT.

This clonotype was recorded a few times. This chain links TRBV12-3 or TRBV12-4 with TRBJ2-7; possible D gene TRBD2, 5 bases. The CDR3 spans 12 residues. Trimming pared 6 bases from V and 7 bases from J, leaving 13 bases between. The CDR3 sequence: CASSIGVWEQYF. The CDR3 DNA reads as TGTGCCAGCAGCATCGGGGTATGGGAGCAGTACTTC.

The CDR3 is CAIRPGDVYEQFF. The CDR3 DNA reads as TGTGCCATCAGACCGGGAGACGTATATGAGCAGTTCTTC. The V and J genes are TRBV10-3 and TRBJ2-1, with a tentative D call TRBD2 (6 bases). Per germline, CDR1 ENHRY and CDR2 SYGVKD. The length of the CDR3 is 13 residues. Trimming pared 6 bases from V and 8 bases from J, leaving 14 bases between.

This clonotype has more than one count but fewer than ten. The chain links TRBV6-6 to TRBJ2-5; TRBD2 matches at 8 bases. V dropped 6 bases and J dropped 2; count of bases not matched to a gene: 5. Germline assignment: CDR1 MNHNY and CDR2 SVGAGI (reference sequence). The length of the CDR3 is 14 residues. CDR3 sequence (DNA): TGTGCCAGCAGCTATACTAGCGGTCAAGAGACCCAGTACTTC. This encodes CASSYTSGQETQYF.

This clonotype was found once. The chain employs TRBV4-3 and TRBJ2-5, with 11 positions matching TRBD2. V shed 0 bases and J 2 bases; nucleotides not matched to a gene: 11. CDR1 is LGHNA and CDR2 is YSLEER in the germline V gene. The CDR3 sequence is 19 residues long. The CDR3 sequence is CASSQDVGLAGGYQETQYF. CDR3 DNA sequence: TGCGCCAGCAGCCAAGATGTGGGGCTAGCGGGGGGTTATCAAGAGACCCAGTACTTC.

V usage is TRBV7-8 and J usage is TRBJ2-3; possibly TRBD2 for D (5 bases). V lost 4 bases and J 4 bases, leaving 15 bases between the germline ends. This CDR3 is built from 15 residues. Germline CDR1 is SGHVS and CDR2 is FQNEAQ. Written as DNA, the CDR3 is TGTGCCAGCAGCTCCAGCCAGAGGGCTTCAGATACGCAGTATTTT. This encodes CASSSSQRASDTQYF.

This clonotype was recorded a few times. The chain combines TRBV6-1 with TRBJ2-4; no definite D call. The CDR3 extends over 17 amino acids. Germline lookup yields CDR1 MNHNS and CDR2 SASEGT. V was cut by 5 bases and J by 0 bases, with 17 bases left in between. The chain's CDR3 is CASSLRTQRLAKNIQYF. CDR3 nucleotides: TGTGCCAGCAGTCTCCGGACCCAACGACTAGCCAAAAACATTCAGTACTTC.

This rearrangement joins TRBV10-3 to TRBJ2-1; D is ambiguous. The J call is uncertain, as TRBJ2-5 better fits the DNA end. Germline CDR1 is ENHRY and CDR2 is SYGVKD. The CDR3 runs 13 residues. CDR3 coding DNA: TGTGCCATCAGGAGCCCCCCCCGGGAGACCCAGTACTTC. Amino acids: CAIRSPPRETQYF.

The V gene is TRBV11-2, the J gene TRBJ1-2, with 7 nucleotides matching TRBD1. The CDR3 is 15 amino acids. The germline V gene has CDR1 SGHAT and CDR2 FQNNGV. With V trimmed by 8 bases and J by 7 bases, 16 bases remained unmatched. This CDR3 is CASSRALQGGSGYTF. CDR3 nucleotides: TGTGCCAGCTCTCGGGCTCTGCAGGGGGGTAGTGGCTACACCTTC.

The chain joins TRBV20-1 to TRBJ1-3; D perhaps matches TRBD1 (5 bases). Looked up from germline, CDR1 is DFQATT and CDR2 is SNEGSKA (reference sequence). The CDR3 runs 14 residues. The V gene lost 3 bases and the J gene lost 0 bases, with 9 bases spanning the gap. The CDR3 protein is CSAREGSSGNTIYF. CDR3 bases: TGCAGTGCTAGGGAGGGGAGCTCTGGAAACACCATATATTTT.

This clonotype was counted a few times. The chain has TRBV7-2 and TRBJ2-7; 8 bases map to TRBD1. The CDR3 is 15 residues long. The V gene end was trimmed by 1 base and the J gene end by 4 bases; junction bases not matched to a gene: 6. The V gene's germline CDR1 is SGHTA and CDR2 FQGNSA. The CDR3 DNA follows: TGTGCCAGCAGCTTAGAGGCAGGGGGCAGGTACGAGCAGTACTTC. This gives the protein CASSLEAGGRYEQYF.

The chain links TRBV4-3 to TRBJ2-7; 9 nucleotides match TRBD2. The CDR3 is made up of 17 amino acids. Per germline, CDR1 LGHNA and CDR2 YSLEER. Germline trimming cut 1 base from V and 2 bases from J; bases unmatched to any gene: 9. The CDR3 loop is CASSQGLGTSTTYEQYF. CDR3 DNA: TGCGCCAGCAGCCAAGGACTCGGGACTAGCACCACCTACGAGCAGTACTTC.

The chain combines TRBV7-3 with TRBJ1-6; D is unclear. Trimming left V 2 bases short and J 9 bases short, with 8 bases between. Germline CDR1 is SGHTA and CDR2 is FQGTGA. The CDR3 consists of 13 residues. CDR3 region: CASSLDNRSPLHF. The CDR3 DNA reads TGTGCCAGCAGCTTAGACAACCGTTCACCCCTCCACTTT. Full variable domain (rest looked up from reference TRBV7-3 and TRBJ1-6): GAGVSQTPSNKVTEKGKYVELRCDPISGHTALYWYRQSLGQGPEFLIYFQGTGAADDSGLPNDRFFAVRPEGSVSTLKIQRTERGDSAVYLCASSLDNRSPLHFGNGTRLTVT.

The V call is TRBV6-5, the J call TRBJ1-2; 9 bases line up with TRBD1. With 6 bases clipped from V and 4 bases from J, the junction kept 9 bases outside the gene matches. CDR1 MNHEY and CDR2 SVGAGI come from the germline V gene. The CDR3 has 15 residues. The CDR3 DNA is TGTGCCAGCAGCTCGTCCGCGGACAGGGGCTATGGCTACACCTTC. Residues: CASSSSADRGYGYTF.

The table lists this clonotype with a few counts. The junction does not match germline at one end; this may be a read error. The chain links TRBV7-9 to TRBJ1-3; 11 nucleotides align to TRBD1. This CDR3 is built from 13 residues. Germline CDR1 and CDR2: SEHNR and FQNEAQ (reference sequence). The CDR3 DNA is TGTGCCAGCCAAGGGACAGGGGGAAACACCACATATTTT. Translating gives CASQGTGGNTTYF.

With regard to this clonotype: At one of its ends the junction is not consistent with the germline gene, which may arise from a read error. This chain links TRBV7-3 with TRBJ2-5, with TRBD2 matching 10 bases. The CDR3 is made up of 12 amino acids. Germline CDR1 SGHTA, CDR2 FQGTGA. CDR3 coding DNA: TGTGCCAGCAGCTCCCTAGCGGGAGAGAAGCTCTTC. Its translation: CASSSLAGEKLF. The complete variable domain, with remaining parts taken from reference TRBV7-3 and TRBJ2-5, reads GAGVSQTPSNKVTEKGKYVELRCDPISGHTALYWYRQSLGQGPEFLIYFQGTGAADDSGLPNDRFFAVRPEGSVSTLKIQRTERGDSAVYLCASSSLAGEKLFGPGTRLLVL.

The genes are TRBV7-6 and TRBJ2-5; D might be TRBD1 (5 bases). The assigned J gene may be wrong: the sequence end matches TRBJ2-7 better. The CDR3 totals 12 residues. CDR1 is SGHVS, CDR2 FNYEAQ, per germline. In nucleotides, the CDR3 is TGTGCCAGCAGCTTAGAGCAGGGCGAGCAGTACTTC. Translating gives CASSLEQGEQYF.

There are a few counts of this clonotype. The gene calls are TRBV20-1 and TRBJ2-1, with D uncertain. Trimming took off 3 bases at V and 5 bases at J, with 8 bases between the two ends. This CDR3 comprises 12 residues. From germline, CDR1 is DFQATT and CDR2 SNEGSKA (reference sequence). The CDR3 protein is CSASGRHNEQFF. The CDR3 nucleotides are TGCAGTGCTAGTGGGCGTCACAATGAGCAGTTCTTC.

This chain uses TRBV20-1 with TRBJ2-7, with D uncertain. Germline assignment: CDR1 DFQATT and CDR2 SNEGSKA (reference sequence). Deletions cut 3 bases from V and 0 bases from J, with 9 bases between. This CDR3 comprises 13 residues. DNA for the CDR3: TGCAGTGCTAGTGGCAGATACTCCTACGAGCAGTACTTC. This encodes CSASGRYSYEQYF.

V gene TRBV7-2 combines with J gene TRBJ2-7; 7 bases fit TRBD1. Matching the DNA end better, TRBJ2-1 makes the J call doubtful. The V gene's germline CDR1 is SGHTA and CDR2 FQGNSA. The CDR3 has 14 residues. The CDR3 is CASSLKGAVDEQFF. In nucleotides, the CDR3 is TGTGCCAGCAGCTTAAAGGGGGCCGTGGATGAGCAGTTCTTC.

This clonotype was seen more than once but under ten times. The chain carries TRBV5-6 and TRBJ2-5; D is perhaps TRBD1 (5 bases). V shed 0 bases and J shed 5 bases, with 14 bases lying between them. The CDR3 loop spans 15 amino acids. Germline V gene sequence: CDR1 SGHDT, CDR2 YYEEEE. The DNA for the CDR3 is TGTGCCAGCAGCTTGGCCGATGGGGCTCGGGAGACCCAGTACTTC. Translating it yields CASSLADGARETQYF. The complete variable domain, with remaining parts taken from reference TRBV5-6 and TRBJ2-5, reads DAGVTQSPTHLIKTRGQQVTLRCSPKSGHDTVSWYQQALGQGPQFIFQYYEEEERQRGNFPDRFSGHQFPNYSSELNVNALLLGDSALYLCASSLADGARETQYFGPGTRLLVL.

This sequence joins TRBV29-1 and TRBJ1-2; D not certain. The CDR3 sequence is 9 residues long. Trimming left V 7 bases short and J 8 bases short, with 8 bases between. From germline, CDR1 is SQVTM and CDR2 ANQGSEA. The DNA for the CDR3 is TGCAGCGCCGACCTGGGCTACACCTTC. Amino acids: CSADLGYTF.

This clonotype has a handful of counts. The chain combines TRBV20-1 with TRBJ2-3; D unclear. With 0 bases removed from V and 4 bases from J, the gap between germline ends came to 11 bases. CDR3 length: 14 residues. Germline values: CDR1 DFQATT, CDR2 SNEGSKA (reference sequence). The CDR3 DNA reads TGCAGTGCTAGAGATAGGATTTATGCAGATACGCAGTATTTT. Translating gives CSARDRIYADTQYF.

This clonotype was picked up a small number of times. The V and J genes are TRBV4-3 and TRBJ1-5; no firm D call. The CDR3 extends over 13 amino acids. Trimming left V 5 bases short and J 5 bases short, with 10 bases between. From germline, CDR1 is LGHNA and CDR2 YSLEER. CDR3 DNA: TGCGCCAGCAGCACCCGCCGGGATCAGCCCCAGCATTTT. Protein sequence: CASSTRRDQPQHF.

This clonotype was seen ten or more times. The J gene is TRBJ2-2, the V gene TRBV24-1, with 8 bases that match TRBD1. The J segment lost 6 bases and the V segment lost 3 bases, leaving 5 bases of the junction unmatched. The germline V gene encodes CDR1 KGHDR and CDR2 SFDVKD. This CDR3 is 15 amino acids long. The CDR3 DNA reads TGTGCCACCAGTGATCCAGGACAGGGTGCCGGGGAGCTGTTTTTT. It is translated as CATSDPGQGAGELFF.